These T cell receptor beta chains were read from a single sample in a study of T cell responses to AZD1222 COVID-19 vaccine. This table comes from immunoSEQ multiplex PCR, and its TCRdb copy is limited to in-frame clones, with some not included. Altogether roughly 93,000 clones are present, over 85% being singletons, with the ten largest covering less than 3.5%. The sample here was peripheral blood, taken on day 0 of MenACWY control vaccination. The receptors shown here come from an adult in good health. CDR3s include the opening cysteine and the closing phenylalanine or tryptophan. Fields, in order: CDR3 protein, V gene, J gene.

CASSRQREQYF,TRBV7-8,TRBJ2-7
CASKGSGVRAEAFF,TRBV19,TRBJ1-1
CASSLSQGQGGTEAFF,TRBV11-3,TRBJ1-1
CASSLGEGTFIPGELFF,TRBV7-8,TRBJ2-2
CASSQEIAGRGETQYF,TRBV4-2,TRBJ2-5
CASSLIGVLAGDGQYF,TRBV11-2,TRBJ2-3
CASGWDGSSYEQYF,TRBV27,TRBJ2-7
CSVRRGATEAFF,TRBV29-1,TRBJ1-1
CASSAPRGGNSYNEQFF,TRBV27,TRBJ2-1
CASSLGPRTVQETQYF,TRBV7-6,TRBJ2-5
CSASRGYEQYF,TRBV20-1,TRBJ2-7
CASSLEQGDYGYTF,TRBV7-2,TRBJ1-2
CASSSDRGSAQHF,TRBV12-3/TRBV12-4,TRBJ1-5
CASSLAGTDSNQPQHF,TRBV28,TRBJ1-5
CASSLAGGISPLHF,TRBV5-6,TRBJ1-6
CASSPSGSYEQYF,TRBV3-1/TRBV3-2,TRBJ2-7
CASSPQGGGVQETQYF,TRBV5-1,TRBJ2-5
CASRNSGGASEQYF,TRBV5-6,TRBJ2-7
CASSPGGASSPLHF,TRBV11-1,TRBJ1-6
CASSYSLSRKYF,TRBV6-6,TRBJ2-7
CAINHREAQGDTQYF,TRBV10-3,TRBJ2-3
CASSLVGENTGELFF,TRBV5-5,TRBJ2-2
CASSRLTPTNEKLFF,TRBV7-9,TRBJ1-4
CAGSRGGGNTIYF,TRBV5-6,TRBJ1-3
CASSPGSGRAHGYTF,TRBV5-6,TRBJ1-2
CASSSSGMRAKNIQYF,TRBV7-2,TRBJ2-4
CASKFYRGVRGYTF,TRBV25-1,TRBJ1-2
CASSSKKGPYEQYF,TRBV5-6,TRBJ2-7